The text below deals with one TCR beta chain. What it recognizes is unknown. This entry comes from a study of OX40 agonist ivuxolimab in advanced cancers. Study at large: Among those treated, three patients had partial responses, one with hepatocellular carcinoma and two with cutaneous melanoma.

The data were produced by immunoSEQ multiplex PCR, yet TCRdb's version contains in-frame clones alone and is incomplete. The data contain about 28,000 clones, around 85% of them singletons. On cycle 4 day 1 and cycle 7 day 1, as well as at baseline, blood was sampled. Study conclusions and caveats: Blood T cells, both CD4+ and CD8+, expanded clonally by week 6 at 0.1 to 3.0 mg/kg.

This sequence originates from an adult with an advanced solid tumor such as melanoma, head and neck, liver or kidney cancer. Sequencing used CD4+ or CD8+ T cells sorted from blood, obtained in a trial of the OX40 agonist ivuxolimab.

This chain's CDR3 is CASSYPIDSTDTQYF. The CDR3, as DNA: TGTGCCAGCAGCTACCCTATCGACAGTACAGATACGCAGTATTTT. V is TRBV6-1 and J is TRBJ2-3; weak D call: TRBD1 (5 bases). The CDR3 spans 15 residues. Germline CDR1 and CDR2: MNHNS and SASEGT. The germline V and J ends were trimmed by 6 bases and 3 bases, with 16 bases remaining between them.